This T cell receptor beta chain was captured by sequencing in a study of cytomegalovirus exposure and HLA in healthy donors. At the level of the study: HLA-typed donors contributed approximately 86 million unique TCRs, which were held in an early data release. Overall study findings and caveats: A further, later analysis showed that HLA-associated TCR beta chains (compared with equally common others) were more clonally expanded.

Germline V CDR1 and CDR2: KGHSH, LQKENI. The CDR3 runs to 16 residues. The junction had 12 bases not matched to a gene; V was cut back by 4 bases and J by 7 bases. 13 Jbeta primers and 60 Vbeta primers were used for the PCR. Using immunoSEQ multiplex PCR, the repertoire was profiled, and TCRdb retains in-frame clones only, with some absent. The sample carries around 150,000 clones, approximately 80% recorded once. This clone came up once. Its antigen is currently unknown. The receptor comes from a male donor in good health and CMV-seropositive. The chain carries TRBV18 and TRBJ2-7, with 11 bases matching TRBD1. The source material was PBMCs. The CDR3 loop is CASSQRAGTGGEEQYF. DNA of the CDR3: TGTGCCAGCTCACAAAGAGCCGGGACAGGGGGAGAAGAGCAGTACTTC.